These 4 T cell receptor beta chains were sequenced from one sample in a study of blood T cells in healthy people across ages. A second PCR, run for roughly 6 to 11 cycles, used a sample-barcoded 5' primer plus a J-beta primer mix. From the 5' RACE reads, TCRdb called clonotypes with MiXCR, one entry per CDR3 protein. The table shows roughly 1.6 million distinct CDR3 sequences, with around 35% occurring only once. Sequenced: blood. The receptors stem from a woman aged 25-40 years in good health.

The V and J genes are TRBV5-1 and TRBJ1-2, with 9 bases aligning to TRBD1. Trimming cost V 3 bases and J 5 bases; bases outside gene matches: 5. The CDR3 is 14 residues long. Germline V gives CDR1 SGHRS, CDR2 YFSETQ. The CDR3 is CASSSSGTGYGYTF. The CDR3 DNA reads TGCGCCAGCAGCTCCTCGGGGACAGGGTATGGCTACACCTTC. The full variable domain, in which reference TRBV5-1 and TRBJ1-2 provide the parts outside the CDR3, is KAGVTQTPRYLIKTRGQQVTLSCSPISGHRSVSWYQQTPGQGLQFLFEYFSETQRNKGNFPGRFSGRQFSNSRSEMNVSTLELGDSALYLCASSSSGTGYGYTFGSGTRLTVV.

This clonotype turned up a few times. This clone may be a read error of a much larger clone one base away. This chain connects TRBV20-1 to TRBJ2-3, with 7 bases fitting TRBD2. This CDR3 is built from 14 residues. Germline assignment: CDR1 DFQATT and CDR2 SNEGSKA (reference sequence). The V segment lost 6 bases and the J segment 2 bases; nucleotides outside the gene matches: 8. The CDR3: CSAKRAGITDTQYF. CDR3 DNA sequence: TGCAGTGCGAAAAGAGCGGGGATCACAGATACGCAGTATTTT.

This clonotype was counted ten times or more. The V and J genes are TRBV10-3 and TRBJ2-5; the D gene is possibly TRBD2 (6 bases). Trimming stripped 11 bases from V and 4 bases from J, with 14 bases between. Germline CDR1 ENHRY, CDR2 SYGVKD. The CDR3 contains 12 residues. CDR3 DNA: TGTGCCGTCGGCGGGGTGGGAGAGACCCAGTACTTC. Amino acid sequence: CAVGGVGETQYF.

This clonotype was seen only a few times. V usage is TRBV4-1 and J usage is TRBJ2-7; D perhaps matches TRBD2 (5 bases). Germline lookup yields CDR1 MGHRA and CDR2 YSYEKL. Trimming stripped 1 base from V and 3 bases from J, with 10 bases between. The CDR3 extends over 14 amino acids. The CDR3 bases are TGCGCCAGCAGCCAAGTGGCCAGCGGCTACGAGCAGTACTTC. It specifies CASSQVASGYEQYF.